The 7 T cell receptor beta chains below were found in one sample sequenced in a study of lymphopenia after photon versus proton radiotherapy. Clones were read by immunoSEQ multiplex PCR, and TCRdb kept only the in-frame ones, dropping some. The data hold about 24,000 clones, with 84% observed a single time. This sample comprised peripheral blood, obtained from a patient treated with photon-based radiotherapy. These receptor sequences come from a man aged 35 to 55 with gastric cancer.

The chain links TRBV29-1 to TRBJ2-2; perhaps TRBD2 as D (6 bases). CDR1 is SQVTM and CDR2 is ANQGSEA in the germline V gene. Trimming cost V 3 bases and J 7 bases, with 12 bases left between them. CDR3 length equals 13 residues. This chain's CDR3 is CSVDWGVGGELFF. The CDR3 nucleotides read TGCAGCGTTGACTGGGGGGTAGGCGGGGAGCTGTTTTTT.

A remark on this clone: One end of the junction is discordant with germline, which a read error may explain. The V and J genes are TRBV7-7 and TRBJ2-3; 9 bases fit TRBD1. The V gene's germline CDR1 is SSHAT and CDR2 FNYEAQ (reference sequence). The CDR3 length is 15 residues. The chain's CDR3 is CASSNGQGITDTQYF. The CDR3 bases are TGTGCTAGCAGCAACGGACAGGGGATCACAGATACGCAGTATTTT.

This sequence joins TRBV5-5 and TRBJ2-5, with D tentatively TRBD1 (5 bases). CDR1 is SGHKS, CDR2 YYEKEE, per germline (reference sequence). This CDR3 is built from 13 residues. The V and J ends lost 4 bases and 5 bases respectively, with 12 bases between them. In DNA, the CDR3 is TGTGCCAGCAGCCGTCAGGGAATGGAGACCCAGTACTTC. This translates into CASSRQGMETQYF.

The rearrangement joins TRBV20-1 to TRBJ1-1; D gene unclear. CDR3 size: 10 residues. Germline V gives CDR1 DFQATT, CDR2 SNEGSKA (reference sequence). V was pared by 6 bases and J by 8 bases, with 10 bases between. The CDR3 protein is CSALNGEAFF. In DNA form, the CDR3 reads TGCAGTGCCCTGAACGGGGAAGCTTTCTTT.

This chain links TRBV2 with TRBJ1-3; D is unresolved. Germline V gene data show CDR1 as SNHLY and CDR2 as FYNNEI. Trimming stripped 5 bases from V and 7 bases from J, with 21 bases between. The CDR3 spans 16 residues. DNA for the CDR3: TGTGCCAGCAGTCGTGAAATAATCGTGGAAGGCAACACCATATATTTT. It specifies CASSREIIVEGNTIYF.

This rearrangement joins TRBV6-5 to TRBJ2-1; 7 bases agree with TRBD1. Germline-derived CDR1 and CDR2 are MNHEY and SVGAGI. The J segment lost 8 bases and the V segment lost 6 bases, leaving 10 bases of the junction unmatched. The CDR3 extends over 14 amino acids. CDR3 sequence: CASRLTGQAYEQFF. CDR3 sequence (DNA): TGTGCCAGCAGATTGACAGGGCAGGCATATGAGCAGTTCTTC.

The rearrangement joins TRBV10-3 to TRBJ1-3, with 7 bases aligning to TRBD1. CDR3 size: 13 residues. Germline V gene data show CDR1 as ENHRY and CDR2 as SYGVKD. V was clipped by 8 bases and J by 4 bases; unmatched bases: 5. Written as DNA, the CDR3 is TGTGCCATCCTGGGACAGATAGGAAACACCATATATTTT. It yields the protein CAILGQIGNTIYF.